One and the same sample provided the 20 T cell receptor beta chains below, sequenced in a study of response to subunit inactivated influenza vaccine. TCRdb recomputed calls from the RT-PCR reads with MiXCR, one row per CDR3 protein. Among about 520,000 distinct CDR3 sequences listed, 9.5% to 12% were seen once. The source was PBMCs from blood, collected roughly 46 days after vaccination. These receptor sequences come from a man aged 45-65 years who received an inactivated influenza vaccine.

The chain couples TRBV12-3 or TRBV12-4 to TRBJ2-3; weak D call: TRBD2 (6 bases). This CDR3 is built from 15 residues. Trimming took off 3 bases at V and 2 bases at J, with 12 bases between the two ends. The CDR3 protein is CASSFLREPTDTQYF. The CDR3 DNA reads TGTGCCAGCAGTTTCTTGCGGGAACCCACAGATACGCAGTATTTT.

This clonotype was recorded at least ten times. The chain recombines TRBV20-1 with TRBJ2-5, with D possibly matching TRBD1 (6 bases). This CDR3 region has 15 residues. V gave up 0 bases and J gave up 5 bases, with 16 bases separating them. Germline V gene sequence: CDR1 DFQATT, CDR2 SNEGSKA (reference sequence). As DNA, the CDR3 is TGCAGTGCTAGAGACGTCGGACAGTTGCCGGAGACCCAGTACTTC. As protein: CSARDVGQLPETQYF.

This clonotype was seen ten or more times. This chain uses TRBV7-9 with TRBJ2-7, with D perhaps matching TRBD2 (6 bases). This CDR3 contains 12 residues. The V end lost 4 bases, the J end lost 5 bases, and 9 bases lay between the germline ends. Germline CDR1 SEHNR, CDR2 FQNEAQ (reference sequence). This CDR3 is CASSSGGDEQYF. Written as DNA, the CDR3 is TGTGCCAGCAGCTCAGGAGGGGACGAGCAGTACTTC.

This clonotype was detected many times. The V call is TRBV12-3 or TRBV12-4, the J call TRBJ1-2; perhaps TRBD1 as D (6 bases). The CDR3 is made up of 13 amino acids. V lost 6 bases, J lost 2 bases, and 10 bases lay in between. CDR3 sequence: CASRGDTNYGYTF. The CDR3 bases are TGTGCCAGCAGAGGGGACACCAACTATGGCTACACCTTC.

This clonotype was seen a handful of times. The chain has TRBV20-1 and TRBJ1-2, with 7 bases that match TRBD1. This CDR3 is 13 amino acids long. Trimming took 6 bases from V and 6 from J; bases not matched to a gene: 10. Germline V gene sequence: CDR1 DFQATT, CDR2 SNEGSKA (reference sequence). CDR3 DNA: TGCAGTGCAACGACAGGGTATGACGATGGCTACACCTTC. It translates to CSATTGYDDGYTF.

This clonotype was seen more than once but under ten times. The junction does not match germline at one end; this may be a read error. J is TRBJ2-2 and V is TRBV7-2, with a tentative D call TRBD2 (6 bases). In germline, CDR1 is SGHTA, CDR2 FQGNSA. This CDR3 is 12 amino acids long. The DNA for the CDR3 is TGCGGTTCGGGAGTGGACACCGGGGAGCTGTTTTTT. The encoded protein is CGSGVDTGELFF.

The chain joins TRBV6-5 to TRBJ1-2; a possible D gene is TRBD1 (5 bases). The CDR3 is 12 amino acids. CDR1 and CDR2 (germline): MNHEY, SVGAGI. The V gene lost 1 base and the J gene lost 8 bases, with 8 bases spanning the gap. CDR3 region: CASSYYQGGYTF. The CDR3 DNA is TGTGCCAGCAGTTACTATCAGGGCGGCTACACCTTC.

This sequence joins TRBV13 and TRBJ2-1; 16 bases map to TRBD2. The germline V gene encodes CDR1 PRHDT and CDR2 FYEKMQ (reference sequence). The CDR3 sequence is 20 residues long. The trim removed 5 bases at V and 3 bases at J, leaving 13 bases unmatched. The CDR3 DNA reads TGTGCCAGCAGCCCCGGGACTAGCGGGGGGGCCAGCCTTTACTACAATGAGCAGTTCTTC. Residues: CASSPGTSGGASLYYNEQFF.

This clonotype was observed a few times. Here the CDR3 reads CASTRDRAGELFF. The CDR3 DNA reads as TGTGCCAGCACCCGGGACAGGGCCGGGGAGCTGTTTTTT. The genes are TRBV12-3 or TRBV12-4 and TRBJ2-2; TRBD1 matches at 9 bases. The CDR3 sequence is 13 residues long. V was clipped by 7 bases and J by 6 bases; unmatched bases: 3.

This chain connects TRBV7-2 to TRBJ2-1; D perhaps matches TRBD2 (7 bases). CDR1 and CDR2 (germline): SGHTA, FQGNSA. CDR3 size: 16 residues. Trimming shortened V by 6 bases and J by 4 bases, and 19 bases separated the two germline ends. CDR3 bases: TGTGCCAGCAGTTACTACCCGGGGGGACAATACAATGAGCAGTTCTTC. Protein: CASSYYPGGQYNEQFF.

The table lists this clonotype with many counts. This sequence joins TRBV12-3 or TRBV12-4 and TRBJ1-1, with 7 bases that match TRBD1. The CDR3 extends over 14 amino acids. The trim removed 6 bases at V and 4 bases at J, leaving 8 bases unmatched. This chain's CDR3 is CASRVDRAVTEAFF. CDR3 sequence (DNA): TGTGCCAGCAGAGTAGACAGGGCGGTCACTGAAGCTTTCTTT.

The chain links TRBV7-9 to TRBJ1-2; D ambiguous. This CDR3 contains 16 residues. Germline CDR1 and CDR2: SEHNR and FQNEAQ (reference sequence). V was clipped by 1 base and J by 6 bases, with 18 bases between them. DNA of the CDR3: TGTGCCAGCAGCTTAGTGTGGAGGGCCGGGAACGATGGCTACACCTTC. This gives the protein CASSLVWRAGNDGYTF.

The gene calls are TRBV4-3 and TRBJ1-1, with 7 positions matching TRBD1. Unmatched junction bases numbered 7, after V lost 4 bases and J lost 2 bases. This CDR3 has 15 amino acids. In germline, CDR1 is LGHNA, CDR2 YSLEER. The CDR3 region has the DNA TGCGCCAGCAGCCGATCGACAGGGCCTAACACTGAAGCTTTCTTT. This gives the protein CASSRSTGPNTEAFF.

Many counts were recorded for this clonotype. The chain combines TRBV14 with TRBJ2-7, with a tentative D call TRBD1 (6 bases). Germline V gene data show CDR1 as SGHDN and CDR2 as FVKESK. Trimming cost V 2 bases and J 2 bases, with 19 bases left between them. This CDR3 is 17 amino acids long. The CDR3 protein is CASSQRNAGTSTYEQYF. CDR3 sequence (DNA): TGTGCCAGCAGCCAACGCAATGCCGGGACATCTACCTACGAGCAGTACTTC.

A few counts support this clonotype. This rearrangement joins TRBV28 to TRBJ1-2, with unresolved D. This CDR3 has 12 residues. V lost 2 bases and J 7 bases, leaving 8 bases between the germline ends. In germline, CDR1 is MDHEN, CDR2 SYDVKM. Written as DNA, the CDR3 is TGTGCCAGCAGTTTAGAGTACGGTGGCTACACCTTC. Translating gives CASSLEYGGYTF.

This clonotype was picked up a small number of times. The CDR3 region is CASSPGTSDPQETQYF. The CDR3 nucleotides read TGTGCCAGCAGCCCCGGGACTAGCGATCCTCAAGAGACCCAGTACTTC. The chain has TRBV7-9 and TRBJ2-5; 10 positions agree with TRBD2. The CDR3 consists of 16 residues. V trimming: 5 bases; J trimming: 2 bases; junction bases outside the gene matches: 8. The germline V gene has CDR1 SEHNR and CDR2 FQNEAQ (reference sequence).

This clonotype occurred a few times. The chain links TRBV28 to TRBJ2-1; the D call may be TRBD1 or TRBD2 (7 bases each). Trimming took off 7 bases at V and 7 bases at J, with 26 bases between the two ends. The CDR3 runs to 17 residues. Looked up from germline, CDR1 is MDHEN and CDR2 is SYDVKM. The CDR3 loop is CASKQRDFRGSLNEQFF. Written as DNA, the CDR3 is TGTGCCAGCAAGCAGCGGGACTTCAGGGGGAGTCTTAATGAGCAGTTCTTC.

This clonotype was observed many times. The chain carries TRBV20-1 and TRBJ1-1; maybe TRBD1 (5 bases). Germline CDR1 and CDR2: DFQATT and SNEGSKA (reference sequence). The CDR3 extends over 14 amino acids. With 7 bases removed from V and 0 bases from J, the gap between germline ends came to 15 bases. The CDR3 spells CSVRGRSMNTEAFF. The CDR3 region has the DNA TGCAGTGTACGGGGGAGAAGTATGAACACTGAAGCTTTCTTT.

This clonotype was seen ten or more times. The chain has TRBV24-1 and TRBJ2-2, with 10 bases fitting TRBD2. CDR1 is KGHDR and CDR2 is SFDVKD in the germline V gene. V dropped 4 bases and J dropped 3; count of bases not matched to a gene: 4. This CDR3 spans 16 amino acids. The CDR3 loop is CATSDPSGSDTGELFF. CDR3 nucleotides: TGTGCCACCAGTGACCCTAGCGGGAGTGACACCGGGGAGCTGTTTTTT.

J is TRBJ2-4 and V is TRBV12-3 or TRBV12-4, with no clear D. Trimming cost V 8 bases and J 0 bases, with 11 bases left between them. CDR3 length: 14 amino acids. The CDR3 loop reads CASGDFLAKNIQYF. The CDR3 bases are TGTGCCAGCGGCGACTTCCTAGCCAAAAACATTCAGTACTTC.